This TCR beta chain was observed in a study of blood T cell repertoires in COVID-19. Overall study context: Acute and convalescent COVID-19 samples came from the United States, Italy and Spain. Sources were T cells, B-cell-depleted T cells, or PBMCs; the material itself was cDNA or gDNA.

Authors' analysis steps: Scientists estimated how many nucleated cells there were by amplifying reference gene primers. The repertoire was sequenced with immunoSEQ multiplex PCR; TCRdb's copy has only in-frame clones and lacks some. Clone size and V and J calls were adopted from that table, with D and trimming inferred from the DNA. Of about 11,000 clones in the sample, approximately 89% were seen once. The sequencing input was peripheral blood. The receptor was derived from a human donor in a cohort sampled during active COVID-19.

The CDR3 spells CASSRDRGWATEAFF. CDR3 nucleotides: TGTGCCAGCAGTAGGGACAGGGGATGGGCCACTGAAGCTTTCTTT. The chain has TRBV6-5 and TRBJ1-1, with 10 bases that match TRBD1. CDR1 is MNHEY, CDR2 SVGAGI, per germline. The ends lost 5 bases at V and 4 bases at J; junction bases unmatched: 7. CDR3 length: 15 amino acids.